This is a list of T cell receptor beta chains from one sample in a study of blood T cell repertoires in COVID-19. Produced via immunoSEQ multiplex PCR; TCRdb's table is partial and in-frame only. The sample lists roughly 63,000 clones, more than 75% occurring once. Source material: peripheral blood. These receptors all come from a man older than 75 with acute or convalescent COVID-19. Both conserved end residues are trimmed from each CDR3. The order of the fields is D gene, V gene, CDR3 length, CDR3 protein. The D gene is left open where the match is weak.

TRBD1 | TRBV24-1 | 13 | ATSDRTGGVYGYT
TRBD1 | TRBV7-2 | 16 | ASSLWGQTRSYNSPLH
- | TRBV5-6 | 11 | ASSSGQNYGYT
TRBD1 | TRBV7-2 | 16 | ASSPGWGQILRTDTQY
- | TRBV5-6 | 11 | ASSSFSLGELF
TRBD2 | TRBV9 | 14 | ASSVESGGPADTQY
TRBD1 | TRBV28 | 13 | ASSLGQAHNYGYT
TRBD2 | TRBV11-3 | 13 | ASSLGLASYNEQF
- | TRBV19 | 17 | ASSTSHRVRSNSNQPQH
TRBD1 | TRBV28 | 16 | ASKVGGTGGEVNEKLF
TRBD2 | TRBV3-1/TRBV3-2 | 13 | ASSQSSSGSHEQY
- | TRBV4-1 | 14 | ASSQDPTGATGELF
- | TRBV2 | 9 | ASSEMRGYT
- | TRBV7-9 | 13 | ASSLAGAANEKLF
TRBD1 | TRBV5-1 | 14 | ASSLEGQGAGNTIY
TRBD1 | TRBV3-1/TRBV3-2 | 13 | ASSQGQGASGGYT
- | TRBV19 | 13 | ASSIREGIIQPQH
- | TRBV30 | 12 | AWETGRLNTEAF
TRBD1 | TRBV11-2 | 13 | ASSEGTGYTDTQY
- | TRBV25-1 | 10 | ASSEGANEQF
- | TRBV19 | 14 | ASSIRAGEPYNEQF
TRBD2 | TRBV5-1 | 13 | ASSLGEGGADTQY
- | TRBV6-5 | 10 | ASSPQGTKAF
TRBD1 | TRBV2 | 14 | ASSPRQGGMNTEAF
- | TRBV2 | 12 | ATSPGTTYNEQF
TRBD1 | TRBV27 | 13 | ASSLSRGRSYGYT
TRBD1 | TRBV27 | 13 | ASSDQGTGLYGYT
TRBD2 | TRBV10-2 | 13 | ASSLAGGAYNEQF
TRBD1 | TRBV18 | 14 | ASSPSGTGILQGYT
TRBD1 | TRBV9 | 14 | ASSVEGGQGRMKQF
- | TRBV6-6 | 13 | ASIYGGGLSYEQY
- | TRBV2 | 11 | ASSEYGGFGYT
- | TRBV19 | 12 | ASSIGQLNTEAF
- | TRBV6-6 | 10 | ASRGSNQPQH
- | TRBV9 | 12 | ASSPSGTYNEQF
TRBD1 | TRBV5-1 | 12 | ASSYGQGAAEAF
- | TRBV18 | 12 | ASSTKQGDTEAF
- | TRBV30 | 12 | AWSVAGPGNTIY
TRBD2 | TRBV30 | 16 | AWSVRLAGGSSYNEQF